Only a few counts were recorded for the clone carrying this T cell receptor beta chain. The length of the CDR3 is 13 residues. Germline loops: CDR1 SGHRS, CDR2 YFSETQ. The V and J ends lost 0 bases and 4 bases respectively, with 5 bases between them. This sample is drawn from a study of T cells in Graves' hyperthyroidism and ophthalmopathy. Not enrolled were patients with uncontrolled infection, other autoimmune disease, pregnancy or lactation. TCR beta CDR3 sequences were amplified from RNA transcripts. Primed by the HTBI set, a first-round RT-PCR was run on the TCR CDR3. One entry per CDR3 protein results from TCRdb running MiXCR on the multiplex PCR reads. The data show around 350,000 distinct CDR3 sequences, about a sixth seen once.

This sequence joins TRBV5-1 and TRBJ1-3; D not resolved. The sample taken for sequencing was blood. The clonotype comes from a woman younger than 30 with Graves' hyperthyroidism that later progressed to Graves' ophthalmopathy. The CDR3 protein is CASSLDGGNTIYF. The CDR3 DNA reads TGCGCCAGCAGCTTGGATGGGGGAAACACCATATATTTT.